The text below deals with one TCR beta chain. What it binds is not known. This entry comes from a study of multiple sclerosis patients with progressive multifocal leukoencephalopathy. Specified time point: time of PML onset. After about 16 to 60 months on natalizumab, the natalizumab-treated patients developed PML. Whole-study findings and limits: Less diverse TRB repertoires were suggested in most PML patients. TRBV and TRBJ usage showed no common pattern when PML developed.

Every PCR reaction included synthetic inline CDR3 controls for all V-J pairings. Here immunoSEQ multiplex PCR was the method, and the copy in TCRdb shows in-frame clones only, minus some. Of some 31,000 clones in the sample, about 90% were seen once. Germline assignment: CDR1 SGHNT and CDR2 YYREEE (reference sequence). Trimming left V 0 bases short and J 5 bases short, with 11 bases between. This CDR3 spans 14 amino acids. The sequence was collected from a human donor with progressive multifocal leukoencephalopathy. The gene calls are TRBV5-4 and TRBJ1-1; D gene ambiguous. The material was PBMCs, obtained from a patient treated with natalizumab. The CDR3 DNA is TGTGCCAGCAGCTTGGCTCGGGGTATTACTGAAGCTTTCTTT. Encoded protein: CASSLARGITEAFF. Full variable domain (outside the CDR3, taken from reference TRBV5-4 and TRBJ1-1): ETGVTQSPTHLIKTRGQQVTLRCSSQSGHNTVSWYQQALGQGPQFIFQYYREEENGRGNFPPRFSGLQFPNYSSELNVNALELDDSALYLCASSLARGITEAFFGQGTRLTVV.